This entry concerns a single TCR beta chain. What it recognizes is unknown. This specimen belongs to a study of CD4 T cells in relation to SARS-CoV-2 and coronaviruses. Study-level results: Samples before the pandemic and after infection were not matched within any donor. Memory recall responses, not primary responses primed in culture, are what the assay detects.

Unexposed donor CD4+ T cells date from about 2011-2018, before the COVID-19 pandemic. CDR3 length: 12 amino acids. Trimming at V came to 4 bases and at J to 6 bases, leaving 4 bases not matched to a gene. Germline values: CDR1 SGHRS, CDR2 YFSETQ. The repertoire was sequenced with immunoSEQ multiplex PCR; TCRdb's copy has only in-frame clones and lacks some. The sample lists roughly 63,000 clones, about 94% seen once, with approximately 0.14% in the top ten. This chain uses TRBV5-1 with TRBJ2-7; 7 bases are shared with TRBD1. The sequence came from a human donor in good health. Sequencing was carried out using naive CD4+ T cells from PBMCs. The subset is: naive CD4+ T cells isolated by negative enrichment. The CDR3 loop is CASSTYRGEQYF. The CDR3 coding sequence is TGCGCCAGCAGCACCTACAGGGGCGAGCAGTACTTC.